The present entry profiles one T cell receptor beta chain with its context. Antigen specificity is unknown. The data stem from a study of T-cell memory formation after mild COVID-19. Findings and caveats of the study: Second-wave clones with a day 37 peak had unconfirmed SARS-CoV-2 specificity. The study detected some responding clones in pre-infection memory, suggesting cross-reactive memory joined. CD4+ contracting clones lay mainly in CM and EM, CD8+ ones in EMRA.

TCRdb independently ran MiXCR on the 5' RACE reads; one entry per CDR3 protein. This table has fewer than 110,000 distinct CDR3 sequences, around 14% appearing once. The CDR3 sequence is 16 residues long. Trimming took 5 bases from V and 0 from J, leaving 16 bases between them. Germline lookup yields CDR1 LGHNA and CDR2 YNFKEQ. This chain uses TRBV4-2 with TRBJ1-2; weak D call: TRBD1 (6 bases). This TCR came from a man younger than 35 who had mild COVID-19 (a few samples of this study predate the infection). Cell type and time point are not known. Sequencing input: PBMCs or a T cell subset sorted from them (not recorded which). The CDR3 is CASSTPDRPTNYGYTF. For the CDR3, the DNA is TGTGCCAGCAGCACACCTGACAGGCCAACTAACTATGGCTACACCTTC.